This T cell receptor (beta chain) was observed in a study of regulatory and conventional T cells in RAG deficiency. Findings and limits, study-wide: In Omenn syndrome, Treg and Tconv repertoires overlapped >85%. RAG-deficient patients showed markedly lower Shannon entropy and higher Simpson indices than control T-cell subsets. These Omenn syndrome Treg sorts may hold peripherally activated cells instead.

The sorted conventional CD4+ T cells were CD25-low and CD127-high, with genomic DNA sequenced. The table came from immunoSEQ multiplex PCR; TCRdb's copy has only in-frame clones and leaves some out. The sample holds some 30,000 clones, roughly 96% seen once. In its sample, this clone was seen once. The antigen remains undetermined. This specimen includes other DNA sequences encoding the same CDR3. This same sample was also taken into another study, of regulatory T cells. As reported in that work: The PCR used 52 TRBV and 13 TRBJ primers. Skewed V and J usage and few unique V-J pairs marked patient repertoires, most in Tregs.

The TCR sequence derives from a human donor in good health. Source material: CD25- CD4+ T cells sorted from blood.

The CDR3 region is CASSLPAGNNNSPLHF. CDR3 nucleotide sequence: TGTGCCAGCAGTCTTCCCGCAGGGAATAATAATTCACCCCTCCACTTT. V is TRBV2 and J is TRBJ1-6; perhaps TRBD1 as D (5 bases). The CDR3 totals 16 residues. Trimming removed 5 bases at V and 5 bases at J, with 16 bases between. In germline, CDR1 is SNHLY, CDR2 FYNNEI.